This paragraph reports one T cell receptor beta chain. Its antigen is unknown. The sample holds no much larger clone one base away, and base qualities are not on file. The data belong to a study of tumor-infiltrating lymphocytes in primary liver carcinoma (dated by TCRdb to 2016 to 2017). The study in broad terms: Hepatocellular carcinoma (four) or combined HCC and intrahepatic cholangiocarcinoma (one) was present in the five patients, who were three men and two women aged 30 to 69 years. The five patients had tumors staged T1-T3 N0M0, with maximum diameters ranging from about 4 to 11 cm. Each sample produced about 3.5 to 8 million productive TCRbeta reads, and read depth showed no significant difference between tissue types. TCRbeta repertoire sequencing, expression microarrays and whole-exome sequencing were combined in the study across five regions of each liver tumor, with adjacent normal tissue and blood also included. TCRbeta repertoire sequencing covered 35 or so specimens from 5 patients: 25 or so tumor regions, 5 adjacent noncancerous liver tissues and 5 peripheral blood samples. To link TCRbeta repertoire diversity with the local molecular phenotype, the approximately 25 tumor region samples were profiled using Agilent mRNA microarrays. Technical replicate repertoires showed high reproducibility, with mean shared-clone rates about 0.88 and correlation coefficients above 0.98. What the study reported, not specific to this receptor: Since the samples were bulk and unsorted, there was no way to compare CD4+ and CD8+ T cell repertoires. Repertoire overlap was found to be higher between tumor regions (mean roughly 35%) than between tumor-adjacent (roughly 17%) or tumor-blood (about 15%) pairs, consistent with antigen-driven expansion. The top 250 clones made up a significantly larger repertoire fraction in tumors than in blood (p = 0.039). Because sequencing covered only the TCR beta chain and unpaired alpha chains were not captured, true repertoire diversity is likely underestimated. Only about 7.5-24% of top clones were found in all five regions of a tumor, suggesting spatial heterogeneity of tumor-infiltrating T cells. The study included only four to six patients, and the authors note findings should be validated in a larger study.

A constant-region primer and ProtoScript II reverse transcriptase were used to reverse-transcribe TCRbeta-specific cDNA from about 0.55 ug total RNA. TCRbeta libraries were built with three nested multiplex PCR rounds, a slightly modified ARM-PCR procedure. Multiplex TRBV1-TRBV30 forward primers and a Cbeta reverse primer were used in the first two PCR rounds, each of which was run for approximately 11 cycles. A final 25-cycle PCR with Deep VentR polymerase added sample barcodes and Illumina adapters. Before sequencing, amplicons between 200 and 500 bp were purified from gel using a QIAquick gel extraction kit. An Illumina HiSeq 2500 was used to sequence the TCRbeta amplicons with 250-bp paired-end reads. From the authors' description of their analysis: Reads were quality-trimmed with Trimmomatic v0.33, and paired reads were merged with FLASH v1.2.11 to recover full CDR3 sequences. V, D and J germline segments were assigned to the rearranged TCRbeta sequences using MiGEC v1.2.1b. Clonotype statistics and Shannon-Wiener diversity indices were computed with VDJtools v1.0.0. Except for diversity analysis, only the 250 most abundant clonotypes of each sample were used in subsequent analyses to reduce sampling bias. TCRdb reanalyzed the raw reads on its own, using fastp at Q25 for trimming and MiXCR for clone calling, and kept in-frame beta chains. A single entry per CDR3 protein holds the most common genes and DNA from its merged rows. The V and J calls here are based on TCRdb, not the publication. The sample data list around 54,000 distinct CDR3 sequences, and around three quarters of these were observed just once. Clones ranked in the top ten supply around 23% of the sample.

Total RNA and DNA were co-extracted without cell sorting from approximately 20-30 mg of bulk tissue using the AllPrep DNA/RNA mini kit. Between November 2015 and 2016, several patients in China with histopathologically diagnosed primary liver carcinoma had surgical resection. At the time of sampling, the patients were treatment-naive and had chronic HBV infection. Five spatially separated regions were sampled per tumor: superior, inferior, left-lateral and right-lateral poles, plus the tumor centre. According to histology, viable tumor cells made up more than 85% of every tumor sample. Fresh tumor and adjacent tissue pieces were bisected; one half was stored in RNAlater at -80°C, the other sent for histology. The CDR3 runs 14 residues from the cysteine to the phenylalanine. Of the read, only the CDR3 DNA is kept; its 42 bases are in frame from base 1. Trimming costs V 1 base and J 1 base, and their ends lie 7 bases apart. The germline V gene encodes CDR1 SGHAT and CDR2 FQNNGV.

The chain employs TRBV11-2 and TRBJ2-5; no confident D gene assignment can be made. Specimen: liver tumor tissue from sampling region 2. The intended sense of this specimen's cell subset or site label: tumor region T2, inferior pole. This clonotype originated in a man in his forties or fifties with primary liver carcinoma and hepatitis B virus infection. Read as DNA, the sequence is TGTGCCAGCAGCTTAGGTTTGGTCCAAGAGACCCAGTACTTC. Translated, it gives CASSLGLVQETQYF.